This T cell receptor (beta chain) was identified in a study of OX40 agonist ivuxolimab in advanced cancers. About the full investigation: Ivuxolimab, which targeted the costimulatory receptor OX40 (CD134), was an agonistic, fully human IgG2 monoclonal antibody. Of the approximately 53 patients in dose escalation, 19 had hepatocellular carcinoma, some 15 had melanoma, 9 had renal cell carcinoma and 9 had head and neck cancer. Prior anti-PD-1, anti-PD-L1 or anti-CTLA-4 therapy was permitted, and 30% to 45% of dose-escalation patients had received checkpoint inhibitors. Three dose-escalation patients achieved partial responses, one with hepatocellular carcinoma and two with cutaneous melanoma. The paper covers the monotherapy dose-escalation part of the phase I ivuxolimab trial, which included N ≈ 50 patients. Intravenous ivuxolimab was administered to patients every 2 weeks at six dose levels: 0.01, 0.1, 0.3, 1.5, 3 and 10 mg/kg. In the dose-escalation cohort, over 65% of patients were male, and the mean age was approximately 60 years, with a range of roughly 20 to 80. Peripheral TCRbeta sequencing aimed to test whether ivuxolimab altered TCR sequence diversity and caused clonal T-cell expansion. On the study overall, not on this receptor specifically: Low levels of normalized T-cell clonal expansion were also seen in some patients who did not respond. In the 0.1-3.0 mg/kg groups, partial responders had among the lowest normalized peripheral clonal expansion, particularly in CD8+ T cells. The antigen specificity of the clonally expanded peripheral T cells was not determined. After ivuxolimab, CD8+ T cells had more expanded clones than CD4+ T cells on average. Clonal expansion of both CD4+ and CD8+ blood T cells was observed from baseline to week 6 at doses 0.1 to 3.0 mg/kg.

Turning to this clone: What this receptor recognizes is not known. There are no base qualities to consult, and no much larger clone falls within one base.

V gives up 1 base and J gives up 1 base, and the segment between their germline ends measures 12 bases. In the germline V gene, CDR1 corresponds to LGHNA and CDR2 to YSLEER. From the cysteine up to the phenylalanine, the CDR3 has a length of 16 residues. Kept here is only the CDR3 DNA, which spans 48 bases and is read in frame from base 1. Patients with a history of autoimmune disease or receiving systemic immunosuppression were excluded from the trial. In every dose cohort, peripheral blood was drawn for TCR sequencing at baseline, cycle 4 day 1, and cycle 7 day 1. Samples were obtained from an open-label, multicenter, first-in-human phase I dose-escalation trial of ivuxolimab. The trial enrolled adults with locally advanced or metastatic head and neck squamous cell, hepatocellular, melanoma or renal cell carcinoma. CD4+ and CD8+ T cells were sorted separately from peripheral blood before TCR sequencing.

Genomic DNA was isolated from the sorted cells so that the TCRbeta CDR3 region could be sequenced. TCRbeta CDR3 regions were sequenced using the immunoSEQ Assay. What TCRdb holds here is the immuneACCESS table cut down to in-frame rearrangements. Part of the clones is not present; checked against another copy, under half of the missing clones reflect an unresolved V gene, and the others are unexplained. For this sample there are over 150,000 clones; around 94% appear just once. About 0.31% of the sample is in the top ten clones. In this chain, TRBV4-3 is recombined with TRBJ2-3; 5 matching bases give a weak D call of TRBD2. This TCR derives from an adult with an advanced solid tumor such as melanoma, head and neck, liver or kidney cancer. Here the sequenced sample was CD4+ or CD8+ T cells sorted from blood, taken in a trial of the OX40 agonist ivuxolimab. For the CDR3, the sequence is CASSQGNRGGTDTQYF. The bases are TGCGCCAGCAGCCAAGGTAATCGGGGAGGCACAGATACGCAGTATTTT.